The clone carrying this T cell receptor beta chain was counted only a few times. This entry comes from a study of patients and donors after allogeneic stem cell transplantation. A single record per CDR3 protein comes from TCRdb applying MiXCR to the RT-PCR reads. The data show 900,000 to 1,000,000 distinct CDR3 sequences, approximately 18% seen once. Material: blood, either unsorted or a sorted T cell fraction (not recorded which). The source is a human donor who was either an allogeneic HSCT recipient or a stem cell or donor lymphocyte infusion donor (not recorded which). It is not recorded whose cells these are; they may come from a transplant donor.

CDR3 protein: CASSPTEYYGYTF. The CDR3 DNA is TGTGCCAGCTCACCAACGGAGTACTATGGCTACACCTTC. This chain connects TRBV18 to TRBJ1-2; D unresolved. Germline assignment: CDR1 KGHSH and CDR2 LQKENI. This CDR3 region has 13 residues. V was shortened by 2 bases and J by 3 bases, with 7 bases between the two germline ends.